This TCR beta chain was captured by sequencing in a study of breast tumors, draining lymph nodes, adjacent tissues. This clonotype was counted at least ten times. Its antigen is as yet unknown. Findings of the study overall: Tumor repertoires ranked between lymph nodes and nontumor tissue in diversity, with V and J gene preferences. Compared with basal-like, luminal-like tumors shared significantly more repertoire with nontumor tissue.

Samples came from axillary lymph nodes draining the breast cancer. TCRdb reprocessed the multiplex PCR reads via MiXCR and lists one record per CDR3 protein. Of some 140,000 distinct CDR3 sequences detected, over 20% appear once; the ten largest clones hold about 2.2%. Specimen: axillary lymph node tissue. This receptor was taken from a female donor with breast cancer. Some clones in this sample may be carry-over from other donors' samples.

The CDR3 DNA reads TGTGCCAGCAGCTTACGCTCGGTACGGCTGGGTAATGAAAAACTGTTTTTT. Its translation is CASSLRSVRLGNEKLFF. V and J are TRBV11-2 and TRBJ1-4; D gene unclear. The CDR3 is 17 residues long. In germline, CDR1 is SGHAT, CDR2 FQNNGV. The V gene lost 2 bases and the J gene lost 4 bases, with 17 bases spanning the gap.